This T cell receptor (beta chain) stems from a study of blood T cell repertoires in COVID-19. Libraries were prepared by immunoSEQ multiplex PCR; TCRdb keeps only in-frame clonotypes and omits some of them. The repertoire includes more than 300,000 clones, roughly nine tenths of them detected once, and about 4% sits in the top ten. The sequenced sample was PBMCs or T cells enriched from blood (not recorded which). This clonotype was sampled from a woman under 40 who had been exposed to COVID-19.

The CDR3 region is CASSLSEEETQYF. In DNA, the CDR3 is TGTGCCAGCAGCTTATCTGAGGAGGAGACCCAGTACTTC. The rearrangement links TRBV7-2 to TRBJ2-5; the D is unclear. Per the germline V gene, CDR1 is SGHTA and CDR2 is FQGNSA. The CDR3 length is 13 residues. Trimming cost V 2 bases and J 5 bases, with 9 bases left between them.